This T cell receptor beta chain is drawn from a study of spatial heterogeneity in lung cancer (dated by TCRdb to between 2018 and 2020). A note on the overall study: Beta-chain transcripts were consistently detected in greater numbers than alpha-chain transcripts, which likely reflected higher beta-chain transcript abundance. In the raw uncorrected reads, each unique combination of TCR and UMI appeared more than ten times on average. In non-small cell lung cancer, the study made a quantitative comparison of TCR alpha and beta repertoires among multiple tumor regions, matched nontumor lung and blood. Nonsynonymous mutation counts, determined by whole-exome sequencing of tumor tissue, were related to features of the TCR repertoire. Both alpha and beta chains were TCR-sequenced in samples taken at surgery, namely 220 tumor regions, around 64 matched nontumor lung samples and some 53 PBMC samples. The paper's findings and limits, for the study overall: Confirming at a functional level the hypothesis that regional TCRs recognize regional mutations was considered to require additional single-cell paired TCR alpha and beta sequencing. Ubiquitous expanded tumor TCRs were found in blood more often at tumor resection than at routine follow-up.

The CDR3 contains 15 residues, cysteine and phenylalanine counted. Only the CDR3 DNA is retained, 45 bases long and in frame from the first base. V is cut back by 5 bases and J by 5 bases, with 5 bases in the junction unmatched. The time point label on this specimen signifies: sample taken at primary tumor resection. Samples were obtained from approximately 72 patients with early-stage, untreated non-small cell lung cancer from the lung TRACERx cohort. Without any cell sorting, TCR sequencing was performed on whole RNA extracted either from tumor and nontumor lung tissue or from cryopreserved PBMC samples. Patients were selected for TCR sequencing only if sufficient RNA was available from at least two tumor regions. Details on this clonotype: No antigen is known for it. There are no base qualities to consult, and no much larger clone falls within one base.

Library creation used 5' RACE. These reads were obtained on a NextSeq 500. To allow correction of PCR and sequencing errors, the TCR library protocol tagged every TCR cDNA molecule with a unique molecular identifier. Regarding the original processing steps: TCR identification, UMI-based error correction and CDR3 extraction were performed with Decombinator tools. TCRs above a frequency of 2 per 1,000, corresponding to the top 1% of the tumor frequency distribution, were defined as expanded. Each repertoire was subsampled 100 times to 5,000 TCRs, after which Renyi diversity was computed with the R vegan package. CDR3 similarity networks were built from amino acid triplet string-kernel similarity, connecting CDR3s with pairwise similarity above 0.82. The public reads were quality trimmed at Q25 with fastp and then assembled into clones with MiXCR by TCRdb, keeping productive beta chains. Each entry merges the rows of one CDR3 protein and shows their most common DNA and genes. TCRdb, not the authors, supplied the V and J calls. This sample holds approximately 92,000 distinct CDR3 sequences; over 9.5% were observed only once. The ten top clones hold about two fifths of the sample.

The sample here was PBMCs, taken at surgery. This TCR was sampled from a male donor with early-stage non-small cell lung cancer. The chain is made from TRBV12-3 or TRBV12-4 and TRBJ2-1; 11 bases in between match TRBD2. CDR3 protein: CASSKGLAEHNEQFF. The DNA reads as follows: TGTGCCAGCAGTAAGGGACTAGCGGAACACAATGAGCAGTTCTTC.